This T cell receptor beta chain was documented in a study of T cells in Graves' hyperthyroidism and ophthalmopathy. General study points: Most expanded thyroid clonotypes above 0.001 recurred in blood.

This clonotype was seen a handful of times. The antigen remains unidentified. The length of the CDR3 is 14 residues. V was trimmed by 7 bases and J by 1 base, leaving 13 bases between them. Germline V gives CDR1 SEHNR, CDR2 FQNEAQ (reference sequence). Amplification of TCR beta CDR3 regions used RNA as the template. An initial round of RT-PCR targeting the TCR CDR3 relied on the HTBI primer set. One entry per CDR3 protein results from TCRdb running MiXCR on the multiplex PCR reads. The sample includes 300,000 to 500,000 distinct CDR3 sequences, about 15% of them seen just once. Sequencing input: blood. This clonotype originated in a woman aged 25-40 years with Graves' hyperthyroidism. The V gene is TRBV7-9, the J gene TRBJ1-2, with unresolved D. The CDR3 coding sequence is TGTGCCAGCACCTCTAGCCAGGTTAACTATGGCTACACCTTC. Translating gives CASTSSQVNYGYTF.